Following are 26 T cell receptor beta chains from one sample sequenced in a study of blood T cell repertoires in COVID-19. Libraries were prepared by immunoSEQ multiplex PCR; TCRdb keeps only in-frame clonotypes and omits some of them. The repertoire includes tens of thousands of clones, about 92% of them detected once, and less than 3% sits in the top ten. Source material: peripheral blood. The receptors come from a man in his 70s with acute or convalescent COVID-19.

The CDR3 DNA sequence: TGTGCCAGCAGCCCGGGACTAGCAGACACAGATACGCAGTATTTT. This sequence encodes CASSPGLADTDTQYF. This sequence joins TRBV7-2 and TRBJ2-3; 9 bases align to TRBD2. The germline CDR1 and CDR2 sequences are SGHTA and FQGNSA. The V gene end was trimmed by 5 bases and the J gene end by 2 bases; junction bases not matched to a gene: 5. The CDR3 spans 15 residues.

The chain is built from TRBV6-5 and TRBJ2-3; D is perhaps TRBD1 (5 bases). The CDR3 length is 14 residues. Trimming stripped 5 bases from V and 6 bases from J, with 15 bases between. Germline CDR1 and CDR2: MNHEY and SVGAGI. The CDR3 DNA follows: TGTGCCAGCAGTCCCCCAGGGCCCCTGGATACGCAGTATTTT. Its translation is CASSPPGPLDTQYF.

CDR3 loop: CASSPGGVNNSPLHF. The CDR3 DNA follows: TGTGCCAGCTCTCCAGGGGGCGTAAATAATTCACCCCTCCACTTT. The chain recombines TRBV28 with TRBJ1-6; 8 bases agree with TRBD1. This CDR3 contains 15 residues. Per germline, CDR1 MDHEN and CDR2 SYDVKM. J gave up 5 bases and V 8 bases, and 8 bases lay outside the gene matches.

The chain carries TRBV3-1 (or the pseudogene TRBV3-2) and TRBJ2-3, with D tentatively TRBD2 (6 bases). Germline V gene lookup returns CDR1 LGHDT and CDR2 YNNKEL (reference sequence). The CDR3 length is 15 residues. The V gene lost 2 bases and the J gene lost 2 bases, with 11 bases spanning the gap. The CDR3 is CASSQQSGYTDTQYF. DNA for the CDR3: TGTGCCAGCAGCCAACAAAGCGGGTACACAGATACGCAGTATTTT.

As DNA, the CDR3 is TGTGCCAGCGTGATAACAGGGACCACCGGGGAGCTGTTTTTT. Residues: CASVITGTTGELFF. This chain connects TRBV6-5 to TRBJ2-2; a weak D match, TRBD1 (6 bases). The V gene's germline CDR1 is MNHEY and CDR2 SVGAGI. Between the trimmed V and J ends, which lost 8 bases and 4 bases, there was a span of 14 bases. The CDR3 has 14 residues.

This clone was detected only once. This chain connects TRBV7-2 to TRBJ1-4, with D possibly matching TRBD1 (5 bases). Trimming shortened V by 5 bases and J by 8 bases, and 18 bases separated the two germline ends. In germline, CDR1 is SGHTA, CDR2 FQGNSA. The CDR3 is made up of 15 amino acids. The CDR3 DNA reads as TGTGCCAGCAGCCCGCCGGCAGGGCGGGGAGAAAAACTGTTTTTT. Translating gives CASSPPAGRGEKLFF.

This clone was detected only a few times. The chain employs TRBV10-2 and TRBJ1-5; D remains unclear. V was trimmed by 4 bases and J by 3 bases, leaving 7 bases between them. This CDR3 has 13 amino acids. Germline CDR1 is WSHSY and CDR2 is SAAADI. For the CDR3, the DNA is TGCGCCAGCAGTGGACAAATCAATCAGCCCCAGCATTTT. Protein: CASSGQINQPQHF.

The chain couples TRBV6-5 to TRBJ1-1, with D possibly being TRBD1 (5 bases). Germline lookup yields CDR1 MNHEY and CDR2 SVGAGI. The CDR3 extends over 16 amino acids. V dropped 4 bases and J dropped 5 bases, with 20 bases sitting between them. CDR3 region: CASSSTWSLKGTEAFF. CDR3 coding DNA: TGTGCCAGCAGTTCCACGTGGTCACTCAAGGGGACTGAAGCTTTCTTT.

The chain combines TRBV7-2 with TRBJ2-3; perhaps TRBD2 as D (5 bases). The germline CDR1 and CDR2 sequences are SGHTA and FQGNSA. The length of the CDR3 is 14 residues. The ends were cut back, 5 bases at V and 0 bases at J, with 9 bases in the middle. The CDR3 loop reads CASSKIASTDTQYF. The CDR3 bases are TGTGCCAGCAGCAAAATAGCGAGCACAGATACGCAGTATTTT.

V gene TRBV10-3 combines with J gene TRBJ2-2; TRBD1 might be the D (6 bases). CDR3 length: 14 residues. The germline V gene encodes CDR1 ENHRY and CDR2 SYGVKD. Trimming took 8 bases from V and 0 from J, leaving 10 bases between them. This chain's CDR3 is CAIGGGANTGELFF. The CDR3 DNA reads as TGTGCCATCGGGGGCGGCGCGAACACCGGGGAGCTGTTTTTT.

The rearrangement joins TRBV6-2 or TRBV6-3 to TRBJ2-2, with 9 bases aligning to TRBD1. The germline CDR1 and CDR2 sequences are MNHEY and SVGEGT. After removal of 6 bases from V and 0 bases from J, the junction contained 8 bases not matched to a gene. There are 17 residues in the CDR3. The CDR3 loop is CASSNRTGASNTGELFF. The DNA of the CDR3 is TGTGCCAGCAGCAATCGGACAGGGGCATCGAACACCGGGGAGCTGTTTTTT.

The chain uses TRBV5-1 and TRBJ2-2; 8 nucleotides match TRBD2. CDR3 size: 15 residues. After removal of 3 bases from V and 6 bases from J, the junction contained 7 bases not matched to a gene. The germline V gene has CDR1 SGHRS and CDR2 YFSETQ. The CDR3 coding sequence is TGCGCCAGCAGCTCTCGAGCGGGAGAGTCCGGGGAGCTGTTTTTT. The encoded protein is CASSSRAGESGELFF.

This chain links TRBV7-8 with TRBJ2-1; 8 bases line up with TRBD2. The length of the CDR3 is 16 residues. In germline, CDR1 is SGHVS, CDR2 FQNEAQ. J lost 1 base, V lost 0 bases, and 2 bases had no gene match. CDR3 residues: CASSLAGLVSYNEQFF. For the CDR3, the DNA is TGTGCCAGCAGCTTAGCGGGACTAGTGTCCTACAATGAGCAGTTCTTC. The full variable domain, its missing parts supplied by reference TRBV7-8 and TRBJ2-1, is GAGVSQSPRYKVAKRGQDVALRCDPISGHVSLFWYQQALGQGPEFLTYFQNEAQLDKSGLPSDRFFAERPEGSVSTLKIQRTQQEDSAVYLCASSLAGLVSYNEQFFGPGTRLTVL.

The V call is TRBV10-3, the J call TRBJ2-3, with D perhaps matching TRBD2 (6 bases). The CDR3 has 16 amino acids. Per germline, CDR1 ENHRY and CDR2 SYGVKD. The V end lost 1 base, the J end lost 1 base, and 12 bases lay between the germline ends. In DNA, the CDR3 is TGTGCCATCAGTGAGTATCTCGGGGGAGGCACAGATACGCAGTATTTT. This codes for CAISEYLGGGTDTQYF.

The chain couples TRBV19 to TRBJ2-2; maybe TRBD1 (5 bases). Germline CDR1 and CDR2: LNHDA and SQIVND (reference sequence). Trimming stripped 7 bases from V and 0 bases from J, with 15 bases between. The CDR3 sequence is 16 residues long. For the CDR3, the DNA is TGTGCCAGTATCGCGACAGTCTTCTCGAACACCGGGGAGCTGTTTTTT. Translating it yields CASIATVFSNTGELFF.

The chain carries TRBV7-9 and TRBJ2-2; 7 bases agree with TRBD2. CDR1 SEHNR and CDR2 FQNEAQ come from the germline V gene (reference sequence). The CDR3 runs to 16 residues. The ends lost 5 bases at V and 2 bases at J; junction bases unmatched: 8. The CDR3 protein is CASSPSGAANTGELFF. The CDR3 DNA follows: TGTGCCAGCAGCCCGAGCGGGGCGGCAAACACCGGGGAGCTGTTTTTT.

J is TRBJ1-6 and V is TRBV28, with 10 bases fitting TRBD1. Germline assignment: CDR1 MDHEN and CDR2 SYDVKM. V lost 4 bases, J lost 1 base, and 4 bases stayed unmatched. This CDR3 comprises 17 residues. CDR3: CASSSGQGVSYNSPLHF. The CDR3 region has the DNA TGTGCCAGCAGTTCCGGACAGGGGGTATCCTATAATTCACCCCTCCACTTT.

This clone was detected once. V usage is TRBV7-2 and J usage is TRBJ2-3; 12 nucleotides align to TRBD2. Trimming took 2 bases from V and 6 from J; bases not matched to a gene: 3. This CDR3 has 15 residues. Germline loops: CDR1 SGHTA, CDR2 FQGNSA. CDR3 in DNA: TGTGCCAGCAGCTTACTAGCGGGGGGGATTGATACGCAGTATTTT. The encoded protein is CASSLLAGGIDTQYF.

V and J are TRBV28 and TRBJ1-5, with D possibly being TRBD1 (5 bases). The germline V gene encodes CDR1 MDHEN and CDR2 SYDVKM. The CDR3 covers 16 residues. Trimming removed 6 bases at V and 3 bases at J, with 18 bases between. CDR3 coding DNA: TGTGCCAGCAGGACCGGGGGGACCCCCCTCAATCAGCCCCAGCATTTT. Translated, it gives CASRTGGTPLNQPQHF. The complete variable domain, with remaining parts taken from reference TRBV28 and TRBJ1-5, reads DVKVTQSSRYLVKRTGEKVFLECVQDMDHENMFWYRQDPGLGLRLIYFSYDVKMKEKGDIPEGYSVSREKKERFSLILESASTNQTSMYLCASRTGGTPLNQPQHFGDGTRLSIL.

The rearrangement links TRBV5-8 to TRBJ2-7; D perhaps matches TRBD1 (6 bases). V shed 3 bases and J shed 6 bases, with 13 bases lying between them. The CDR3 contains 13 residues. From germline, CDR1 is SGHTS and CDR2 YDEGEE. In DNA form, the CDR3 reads TGTGCCAGCAGCTCATCATACAGGGCCGAGCAGTACTTC. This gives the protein CASSSSYRAEQYF.

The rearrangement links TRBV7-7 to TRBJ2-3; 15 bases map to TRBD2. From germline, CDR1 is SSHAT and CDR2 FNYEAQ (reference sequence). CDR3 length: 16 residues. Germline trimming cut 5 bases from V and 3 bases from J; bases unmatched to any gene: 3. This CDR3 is CASSTGLAGGTDTQYF. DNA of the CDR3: TGTGCCAGCAGCACGGGACTAGCGGGGGGAACAGATACGCAGTATTTT. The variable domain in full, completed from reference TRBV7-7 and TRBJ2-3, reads GAGVSQSPRYKVTKRGQDVTLRCDPISSHATLYWYQQALGQGPEFLTYFNYEAQPDKSGLPSDRFSAERPEGSISTLTIQRTEQRDSAMYRCASSTGLAGGTDTQYFGPGTRLTVL.

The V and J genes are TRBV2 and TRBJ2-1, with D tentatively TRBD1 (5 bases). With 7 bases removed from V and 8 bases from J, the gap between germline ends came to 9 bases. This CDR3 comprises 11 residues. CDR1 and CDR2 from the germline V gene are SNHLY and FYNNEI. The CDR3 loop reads CASTGFDEQFF. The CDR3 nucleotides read TGTGCCAGCACAGGGTTTGATGAGCAGTTCTTC.

In DNA form, the CDR3 reads TGTGCCAGCAGCTTGGGAGGGAAGGGCACTGAAGCTTTCTTT. Amino acids: CASSLGGKGTEAFF. The gene calls are TRBV11-2 and TRBJ1-1; D is undetermined. Trimming cost V 3 bases and J 4 bases, with 12 bases left between them. The CDR3 loop spans 14 amino acids. Germline CDR1 is SGHAT and CDR2 is FQNNGV.

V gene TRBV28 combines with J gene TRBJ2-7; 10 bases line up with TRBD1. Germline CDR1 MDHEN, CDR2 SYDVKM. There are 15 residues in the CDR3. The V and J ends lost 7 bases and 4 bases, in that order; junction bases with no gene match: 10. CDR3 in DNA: TGTGCCAGCACCTGGGAGGGACAGGGGCCTTACGAGCAGTACTTC. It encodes CASTWEGQGPYEQYF.

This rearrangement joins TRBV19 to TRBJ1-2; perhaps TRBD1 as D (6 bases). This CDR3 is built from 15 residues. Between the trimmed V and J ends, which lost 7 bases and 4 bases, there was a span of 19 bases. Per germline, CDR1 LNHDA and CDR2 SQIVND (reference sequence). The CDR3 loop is CASNPLGGLGYGYTF. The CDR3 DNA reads TGTGCCAGTAACCCCCTCGGGGGGCTTGGCTATGGCTACACCTTC.

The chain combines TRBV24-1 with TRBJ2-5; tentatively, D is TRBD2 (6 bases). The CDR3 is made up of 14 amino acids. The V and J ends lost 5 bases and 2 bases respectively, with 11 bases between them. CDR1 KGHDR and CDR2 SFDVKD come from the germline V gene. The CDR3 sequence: CATSVPGVQETQYF. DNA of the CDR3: TGTGCCACCAGTGTTCCGGGGGTACAAGAGACCCAGTACTTC.